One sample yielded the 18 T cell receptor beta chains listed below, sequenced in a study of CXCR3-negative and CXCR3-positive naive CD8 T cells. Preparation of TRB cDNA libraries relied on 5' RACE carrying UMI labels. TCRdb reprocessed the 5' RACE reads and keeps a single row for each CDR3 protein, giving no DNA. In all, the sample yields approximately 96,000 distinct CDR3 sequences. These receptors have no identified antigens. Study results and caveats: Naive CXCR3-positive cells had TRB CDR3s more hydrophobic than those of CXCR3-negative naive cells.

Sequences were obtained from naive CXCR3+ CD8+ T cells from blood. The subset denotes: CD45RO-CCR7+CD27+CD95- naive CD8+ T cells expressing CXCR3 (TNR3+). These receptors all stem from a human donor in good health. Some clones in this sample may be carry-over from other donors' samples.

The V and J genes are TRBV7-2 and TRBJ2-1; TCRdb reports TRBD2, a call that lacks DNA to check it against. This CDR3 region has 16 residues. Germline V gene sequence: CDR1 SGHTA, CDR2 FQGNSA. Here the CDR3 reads CASSLLGGGAGNEQFF.

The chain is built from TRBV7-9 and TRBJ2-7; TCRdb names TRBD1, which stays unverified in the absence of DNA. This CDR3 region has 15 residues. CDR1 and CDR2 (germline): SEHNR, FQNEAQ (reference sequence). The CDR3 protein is CASSAPADRGYEQYF.

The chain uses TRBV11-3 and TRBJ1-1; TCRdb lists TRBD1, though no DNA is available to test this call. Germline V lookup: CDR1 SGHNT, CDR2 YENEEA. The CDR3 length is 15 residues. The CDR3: CASSHGTGLNTEAFF.

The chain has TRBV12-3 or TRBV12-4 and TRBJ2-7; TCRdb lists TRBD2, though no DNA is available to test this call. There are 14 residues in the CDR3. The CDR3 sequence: CASSPPSGGYEQYF.

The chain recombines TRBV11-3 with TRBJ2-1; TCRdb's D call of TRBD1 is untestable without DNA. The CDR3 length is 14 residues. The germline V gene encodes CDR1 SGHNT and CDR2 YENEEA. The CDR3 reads CASNTPTGGNEQFF.

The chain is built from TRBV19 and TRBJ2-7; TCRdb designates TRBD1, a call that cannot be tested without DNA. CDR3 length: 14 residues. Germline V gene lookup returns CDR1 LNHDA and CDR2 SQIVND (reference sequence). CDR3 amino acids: CASSGQGRDYEQYF.

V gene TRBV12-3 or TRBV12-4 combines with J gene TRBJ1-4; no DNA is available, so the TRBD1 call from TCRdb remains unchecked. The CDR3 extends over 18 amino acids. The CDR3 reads CASSHDRDGVPANEKLFF.

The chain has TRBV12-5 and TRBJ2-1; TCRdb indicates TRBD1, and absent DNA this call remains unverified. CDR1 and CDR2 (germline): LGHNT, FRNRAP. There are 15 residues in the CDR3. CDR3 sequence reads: CAPSRDRGSYNEQFF.

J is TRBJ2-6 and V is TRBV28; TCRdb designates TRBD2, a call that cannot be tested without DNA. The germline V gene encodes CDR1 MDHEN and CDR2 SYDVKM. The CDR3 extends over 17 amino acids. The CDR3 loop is CASSFRGKSSGANVLTF.

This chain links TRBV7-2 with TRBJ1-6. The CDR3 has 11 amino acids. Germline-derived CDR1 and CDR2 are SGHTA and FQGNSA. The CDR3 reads CASSLNLPLHF.

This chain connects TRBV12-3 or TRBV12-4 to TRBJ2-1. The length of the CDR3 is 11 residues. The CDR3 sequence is CAGSLVNEQFF.

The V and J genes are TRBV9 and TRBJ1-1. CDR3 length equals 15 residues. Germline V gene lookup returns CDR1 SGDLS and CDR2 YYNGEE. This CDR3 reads CASSVEGLWGTEAFF.

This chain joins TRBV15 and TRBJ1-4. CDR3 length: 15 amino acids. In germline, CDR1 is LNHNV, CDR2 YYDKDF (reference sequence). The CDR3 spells CATGSTPEYEEKLFF.

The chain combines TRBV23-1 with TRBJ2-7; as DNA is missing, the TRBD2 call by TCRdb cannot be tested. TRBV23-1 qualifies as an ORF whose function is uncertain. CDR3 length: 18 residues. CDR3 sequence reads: CASSQSPGSGSGGYEQYF.

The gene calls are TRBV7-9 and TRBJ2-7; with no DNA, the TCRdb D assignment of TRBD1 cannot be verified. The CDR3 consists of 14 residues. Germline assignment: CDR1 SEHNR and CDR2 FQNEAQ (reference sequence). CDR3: CASTAGGTSYEQYF.

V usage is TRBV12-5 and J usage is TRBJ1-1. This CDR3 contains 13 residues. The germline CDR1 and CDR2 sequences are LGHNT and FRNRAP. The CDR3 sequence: CASGLDGNTEAFF.

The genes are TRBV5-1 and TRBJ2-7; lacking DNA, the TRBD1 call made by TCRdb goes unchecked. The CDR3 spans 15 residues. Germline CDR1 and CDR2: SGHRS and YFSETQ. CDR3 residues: CASSSLPGQGYEQYF.

CDR3 sequence: CASRGSGGLSYEQYF. The chain combines TRBV7-2 with TRBJ2-7; absent DNA, TCRdb's TRBD1 call cannot be checked. The CDR3 sequence is 15 residues long. Germline V gene sequence: CDR1 SGHTA, CDR2 FQGNSA.